Presented here are 15 T cell receptor beta chains from one specimen sequenced in a study of vaccination and CD4 T cells after COVID-19. Oncomine TCR Beta short-read sequencing was applied to DNA from cultured CD4+ T cells. MiXCR, applied by TCRdb to the PCR reads, yields one record per CDR3 protein. Among roughly 15,000 distinct CDR3 sequences listed, roughly 60% were seen once. As to treatment: approximately 10-day PBMC culture with coronavirus spike peptide pools or control peptides (ViraFEST assay). For these receptors, no antigen is known. Specimen: CD4+ T cells from blood, cultured in vitro. The source of these receptors is a human donor who had recovered from COVID-19.

V usage is TRBV7-9 and J usage is TRBJ2-5; unclear D gene. Germline V lookup: CDR1 SEHNR, CDR2 FQNEAQ (reference sequence). The CDR3 has 15 amino acids. V was trimmed by 5 bases and J by 5 bases, leaving 18 bases between them. Written as DNA, the CDR3 is TGTGCCAGCAGCCTCAGACGAATGGCCTTGGAGACCCAGTACTTC. This codes for CASSLRRMALETQYF.

The chain joins TRBV20-1 to TRBJ2-3; 8 nucleotides line up with TRBD2. The J segment lost 2 bases and the V segment lost 0 bases, leaving 7 bases of the junction unmatched. Germline V gives CDR1 DFQATT, CDR2 SNEGSKA (reference sequence). CDR3 length equals 16 residues. CDR3 DNA sequence: TGCAGTGCTAGAGATCCCAGCGGGAGAGTCACAGATACGCAGTATTTT. Protein product: CSARDPSGRVTDTQYF.

This rearrangement joins TRBV3-1 to TRBJ1-1; D perhaps matches TRBD1 (5 bases). Germline V lookup: CDR1 LGHDT, CDR2 YNNKEL (reference sequence). V lost 4 bases to trimming and J lost 0 bases, with 9 bases between them. The CDR3 is made up of 14 amino acids. CDR3 amino acids: CASSLGVMNTEAFF. The CDR3 coding sequence is TGTGCCAGCAGCCTAGGGGTGATGAACACTGAAGCTTTCTTT.

The sample holds a few counts of this clonotype. This CDR3 reads CSASGQGAGNTEAFF. In nucleotides, the CDR3 is TGCAGTGCATCCGGACAGGGAGCGGGGAACACTGAAGCTTTCTTT. The rearrangement joins TRBV20-1 to TRBJ1-1; TRBD1 agrees at 8 bases. CDR3 size: 15 residues. With V trimmed by 6 bases and J by 1 base, 10 bases remained unmatched. The germline gives CDR1 DFQATT, CDR2 SNEGSKA (reference sequence).

This chain links TRBV7-2 with TRBJ1-6; D is unresolved. CDR3 length: 17 amino acids. With 6 bases removed from V and 10 bases from J, the gap between germline ends came to 25 bases. CDR1 SGHTA and CDR2 FQGNSA come from the germline V gene. DNA for the CDR3: TGTGCCAGCAGTCCGTCCTATTTAAGGGTCCCTCAGTCACCCCTCCACTTT. Amino acid sequence: CASSPSYLRVPQSPLHF.

This clonotype has only one observation. The V gene is TRBV5-1, the J gene TRBJ2-5; 13 bases are a match to TRBD2. The CDR3 covers 16 residues. With V trimmed by 4 bases and J by 0 bases, 3 bases remained unmatched. The V gene's germline CDR1 is SGHRS and CDR2 YFSETQ. CDR3 in DNA: TGCGCCAGCAGCCAAGGGACTAGCGGGGACCAAGAGACCCAGTACTTC. This translates into CASSQGTSGDQETQYF.

The V call is TRBV5-1, the J call TRBJ2-7; D perhaps matches TRBD2 (6 bases). The CDR3 is 14 amino acids. V lost 4 bases and J 3 bases, leaving 14 bases between the germline ends. Germline V gene lookup returns CDR1 SGHRS and CDR2 YFSETQ. CDR3 sequence (DNA): TGCGCCAGCAGCAATACTAGCCCGGGCTACGAGCAGTACTTC. Amino acids: CASSNTSPGYEQYF.

The chain employs TRBV20-1 and TRBJ2-5; a weak D match, TRBD1 (7 bases). The V end was cut by 6 bases, the J end by 4 bases, with 21 bases between. The V gene's germline CDR1 is DFQATT and CDR2 SNEGSKA (reference sequence). The length of the CDR3 is 15 residues. The CDR3 loop reads CSAQPVRGAGETQYF. The CDR3 DNA reads TGCAGTGCCCAGCCCGTCAGGGGGGCGGGAGAGACCCAGTACTTC.

The chain links TRBV28 to TRBJ2-1; D uncertain. Germline V lookup: CDR1 MDHEN, CDR2 SYDVKM. V was pared by 7 bases and J by 9 bases, with 16 bases between. The CDR3 consists of 13 residues. The DNA for the CDR3 is TGTGCCAGCAAAGGAGTTTCTAAGGGTGAGCAGTTCTTC. Its protein product is CASKGVSKGEQFF. The whole variable domain, remainder taken from reference TRBV28 and TRBJ2-1, is DVKVTQSSRYLVKRTGEKVFLECVQDMDHENMFWYRQDPGLGLRLIYFSYDVKMKEKGDIPEGYSVSREKKERFSLILESASTNQTSMYLCASKGVSKGEQFFGPGTRLTVL.

V is TRBV6-1 and J is TRBJ2-1, with TRBD2 matching 11 bases. CDR3 length: 16 amino acids. V was clipped by 8 bases and J by 8 bases; unmatched bases: 14. Per the germline V gene, CDR1 is MNHNS and CDR2 is SASEGT. This CDR3 reads CASPSRPSGRWDEQFF. In nucleotides, the CDR3 is TGTGCCAGCCCTAGCCGCCCTAGCGGGAGGTGGGATGAGCAGTTCTTC.

The rearrangement links TRBV20-1 to TRBJ2-3; TRBD2 matches at 7 bases. The CDR3 extends over 16 amino acids. Trimming took 3 bases from V and 2 from J; bases not matched to a gene: 11. Germline CDR1 reads DFQATT; CDR2 reads SNEGSKA (reference sequence). The CDR3 here is CSASKPSGTYTDTQYF. CDR3 sequence (DNA): TGCAGTGCTAGCAAGCCGAGCGGGACCTACACAGATACGCAGTATTTT.

The chain recombines TRBV10-1 with TRBJ2-7; D might be TRBD1 (5 bases). V was shortened by 0 bases and J by 3 bases, with 6 bases between the two germline ends. Germline-derived CDR1 and CDR2 are WNHNN and SYGVQD (reference sequence). The CDR3 extends over 13 amino acids. DNA for the CDR3: TGCGCCAGCAGTGAGTCGGGGCGCTACGAGCAGTACTTC. Encoded protein: CASSESGRYEQYF.

The DNA of the CDR3 is TGCAGTGCTAGAGGGACGGGATGGACTGAAGCTTTCTTT. This gives the protein CSARGTGWTEAFF. The chain couples TRBV20-1 to TRBJ1-1; D remains ambiguous. Germline CDR1 and CDR2: DFQATT and SNEGSKA (reference sequence). The CDR3 sequence is 13 residues long. Trimming removed 1 base from V and 5 bases from J, with 11 bases in between.

The V call is TRBV18, the J call TRBJ2-1; a weak D match, TRBD2 (5 bases). The germline V gene has CDR1 KGHSH and CDR2 LQKENI. This CDR3 has 15 amino acids. V was cut by 6 bases and J by 1 base, with 13 bases left in between. CDR3 protein: CASSPGSRSYNEQFF. CDR3 DNA sequence: TGTGCCAGCTCTCCGGGGAGTAGATCCTACAATGAGCAGTTCTTC.

The genes are TRBV30 and TRBJ1-2; D unresolved. Trimming removed 3 bases at V and 1 base at J, with 9 bases between. The germline V gene encodes CDR1 GTSNPN and CDR2 SVGIG (reference sequence). The CDR3 spans 13 residues. CDR3 sequence: CAWRDGFNYGYTF. CDR3 bases: TGTGCCTGGAGGGACGGATTTAACTATGGCTACACCTTC.